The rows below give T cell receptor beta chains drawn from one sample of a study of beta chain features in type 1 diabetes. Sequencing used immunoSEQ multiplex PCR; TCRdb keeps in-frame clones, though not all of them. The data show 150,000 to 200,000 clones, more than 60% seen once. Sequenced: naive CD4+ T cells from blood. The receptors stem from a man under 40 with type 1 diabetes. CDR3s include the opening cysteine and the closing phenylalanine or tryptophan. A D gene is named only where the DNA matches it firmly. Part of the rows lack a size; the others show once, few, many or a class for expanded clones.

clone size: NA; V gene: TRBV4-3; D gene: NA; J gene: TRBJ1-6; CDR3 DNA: TGCGCCAGCAGCCAAGAACCGGGAAGTTCACCCCTCCACTTT; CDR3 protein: CASSQEPGSSPLHF
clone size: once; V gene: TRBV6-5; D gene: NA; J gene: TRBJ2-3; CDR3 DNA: TGTGCCAGCAGGGGACCCAGGGTAAATACGCAGTATTTT; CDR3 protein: CASRGPRVNTQYF
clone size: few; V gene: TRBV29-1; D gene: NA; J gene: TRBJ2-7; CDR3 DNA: TGCAGCGTTGTATGGGCAGGGAGGTACGAGCAGTACTTC; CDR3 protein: CSVVWAGRYEQYF
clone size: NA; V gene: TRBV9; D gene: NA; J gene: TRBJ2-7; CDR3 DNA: TGTGCCAGCAGCCCCTTGGACGGGCCCTACGAGCAGTACTTC; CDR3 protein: CASSPLDGPYEQYF
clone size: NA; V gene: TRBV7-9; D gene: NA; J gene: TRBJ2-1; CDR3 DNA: TGTGCCAGCAGCGGGGATGCTTACGACCTTGAGCAGTTCTTC; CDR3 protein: CASSGDAYDLEQFF
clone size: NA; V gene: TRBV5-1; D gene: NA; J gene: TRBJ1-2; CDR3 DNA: TGCGCCAGCAGCTTGGGTTCGTCGATGGTCTATGGCTACACCTTC; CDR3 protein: CASSLGSSMVYGYTF
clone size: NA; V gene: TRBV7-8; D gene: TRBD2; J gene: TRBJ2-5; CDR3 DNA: TGTGCCAGCTCCTCGGTTAGCGGGGGGGTCCAAGAGACCCAGTACTTC; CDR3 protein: CASSSVSGGVQETQYF
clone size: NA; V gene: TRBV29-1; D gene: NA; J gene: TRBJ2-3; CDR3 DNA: TGCAGCACTGGGGAGACAGATACGCAGTATTTT; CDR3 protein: CSTGETDTQYF
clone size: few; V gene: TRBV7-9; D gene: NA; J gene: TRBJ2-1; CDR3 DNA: TGTGCCAGCAGCTTAAACGCGGGGATCTACAATGAGCAGTTCTTC; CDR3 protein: CASSLNAGIYNEQFF
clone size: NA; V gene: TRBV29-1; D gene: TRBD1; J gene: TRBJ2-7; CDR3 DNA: TGCAGCGCCGCGCCGGACAGGGGATACGAGCAGTACTTC; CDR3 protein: CSAAPDRGYEQYF
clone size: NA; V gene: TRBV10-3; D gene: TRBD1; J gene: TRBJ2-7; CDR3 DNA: TGTGCCATCAGTCCGGGACAGAGCTACGAGCAGTACTTC; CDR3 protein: CAISPGQSYEQYF
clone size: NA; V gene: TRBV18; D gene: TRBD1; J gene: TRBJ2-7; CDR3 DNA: TGTGCCAGCTCACCTGCCGGGACAGGGATAACCTACGAGCAGTACTTC; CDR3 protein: CASSPAGTGITYEQYF
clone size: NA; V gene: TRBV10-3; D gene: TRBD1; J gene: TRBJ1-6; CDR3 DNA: TGTGCCATCAGGTCGGGCAGGGGGGGTTATTCACCCCTCCACTTT; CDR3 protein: CAIRSGRGGYSPLHF
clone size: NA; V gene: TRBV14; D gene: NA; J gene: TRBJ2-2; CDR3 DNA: TGTGCCAGCAGCCAAGTCGGCGGGGACTACACCGGGGAGCTGTTTTTT; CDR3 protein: CASSQVGGDYTGELFF
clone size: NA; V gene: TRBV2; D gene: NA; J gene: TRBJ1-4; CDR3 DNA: TGTGCCAGCAGTGGAACAGGGACTAATGAAAAACTGTTTTTT; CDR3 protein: CASSGTGTNEKLFF
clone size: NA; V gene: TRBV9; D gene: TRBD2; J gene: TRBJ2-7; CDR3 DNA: TGTGCCAGCAGCGTAGAGAGCGGGGGGATCTCCTACGAGCAGTACTTC; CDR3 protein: CASSVESGGISYEQYF
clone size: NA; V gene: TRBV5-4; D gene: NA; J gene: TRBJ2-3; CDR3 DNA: TGTGCCAGCAGCTTTGTATCAGATACGCAGTATTTT; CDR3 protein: CASSFVSDTQYF
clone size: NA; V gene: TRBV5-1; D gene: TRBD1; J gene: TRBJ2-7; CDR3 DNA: TGCGCCAGCAGTCCCACAGGGGGTGTCTACGAGCAGTACTTC; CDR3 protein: CASSPTGGVYEQYF
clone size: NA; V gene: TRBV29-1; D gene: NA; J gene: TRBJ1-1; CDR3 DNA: TGCAGCGTTGCTGGGACAATGAACACTGAAGCTTTCTTT; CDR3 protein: CSVAGTMNTEAFF
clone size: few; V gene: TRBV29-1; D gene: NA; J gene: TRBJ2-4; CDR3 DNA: TGCAGCGTTGGTTGGGGAGCCAAAAACATTCAGTACTTC; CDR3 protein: CSVGWGAKNIQYF
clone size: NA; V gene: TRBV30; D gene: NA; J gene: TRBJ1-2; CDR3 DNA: TGTGCCTGGAGCCTTGGATCCTATGGCTACACCTTC; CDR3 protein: CAWSLGSYGYTF
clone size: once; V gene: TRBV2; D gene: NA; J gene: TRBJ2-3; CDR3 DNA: TGTGCCAGCAGTCGGGACGGAGGCACAGATACGCAGTATTTT; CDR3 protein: CASSRDGGTDTQYF
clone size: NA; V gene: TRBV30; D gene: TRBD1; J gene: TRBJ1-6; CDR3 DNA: TGTGCCTGGGCTACTGTGATTTCCGGGACAGGGGGTTCACCCCTCCACTTT; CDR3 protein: CAWATVISGTGGSPLHF
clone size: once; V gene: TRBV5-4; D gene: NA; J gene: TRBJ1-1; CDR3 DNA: TGTGCCAGCAGTGGGCACGGATATGGAACGACTGAAGCTTTCTTT; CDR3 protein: CASSGHGYGTTEAFF
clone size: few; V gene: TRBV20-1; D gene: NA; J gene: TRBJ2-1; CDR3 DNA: TGCAGTGCCGGGACTGAAAATGAGCAGTTCTTC; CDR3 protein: CSAGTENEQFF
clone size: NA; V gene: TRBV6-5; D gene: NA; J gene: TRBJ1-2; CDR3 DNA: TGTGCCAGCAGTTCACAGGGTGCTGGCTACACCTTC; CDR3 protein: CASSSQGAGYTF
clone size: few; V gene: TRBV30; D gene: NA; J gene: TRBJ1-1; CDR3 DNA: TGTGCCTGGGCTAACAGGGTATACACTGAAGCTTTCTTT; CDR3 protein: CAWANRVYTEAFF
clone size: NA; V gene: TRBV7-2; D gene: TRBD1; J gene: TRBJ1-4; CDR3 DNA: TGTGCCAGCAGCGCGGACAGGGGAAGAAATGAAAAACTGTTTTTT; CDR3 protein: CASSADRGRNEKLFF
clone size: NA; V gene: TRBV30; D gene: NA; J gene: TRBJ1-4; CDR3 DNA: TGTGCCTGGAATAGTCTCCGGGGGGAAAAACTGTTTTTT; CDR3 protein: CAWNSLRGEKLFF
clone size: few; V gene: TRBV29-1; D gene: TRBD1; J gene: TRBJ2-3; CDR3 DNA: TGCAGCGGCCGGGACAGGGGGCCAGATACGCAGTATTTT; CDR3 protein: CSGRDRGPDTQYF
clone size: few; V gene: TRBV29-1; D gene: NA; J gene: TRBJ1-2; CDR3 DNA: TGCAGTGGGGGCGGGAATGCCCATGGCTACACCTTC; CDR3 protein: CSGGGNAHGYTF
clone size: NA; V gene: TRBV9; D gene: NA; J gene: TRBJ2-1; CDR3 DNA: TGTGCCAGCAGCTCCCACCCGGGAACAATCTCCTACAATGAGCAGTTCTTC; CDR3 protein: CASSSHPGTISYNEQFF
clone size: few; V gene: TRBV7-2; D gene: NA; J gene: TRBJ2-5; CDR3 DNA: TGTGCCAGCAGCTTAGCCCCCAGTATCCAGTACTTC; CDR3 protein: CASSLAPSIQYF
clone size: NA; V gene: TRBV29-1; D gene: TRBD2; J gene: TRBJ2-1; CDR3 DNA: TGCAGCCCCCGGACTAGCGGGGAGAAGTTGTACAATGAGCAGTTCTTC; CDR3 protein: CSPRTSGEKLYNEQFF
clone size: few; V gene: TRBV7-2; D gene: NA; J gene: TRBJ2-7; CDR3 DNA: TGTGCCAGCAGCTCCACCGGGACATCTGTCGAGCAGTACTTC; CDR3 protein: CASSSTGTSVEQYF